The present entry profiles one TCR beta chain with its context. This clonotype was counted at least ten times. Its antigen remains unidentified. Nothing much larger sits one base from this clone, and base qualities are not available. The data are from a study of T cells in Graves' hyperthyroidism and ophthalmopathy (dated by TCRdb to about 2019). As for the study more broadly: Peripheral blood samples were taken at initial diagnosis, before any treatment was given. To identify distinguishing TCR V-J signatures, a discovery cohort of around 100 patients was used, comprising 40 to 45 with Graves' ophthalmopathy and 57 with stable Graves' hyperthyroidism. Whether ophthalmopathy could be predicted prospectively was tested in an independent validation cohort made up of roughly 19 hyperthyroidism patients plus 17 patients who later progressed to ophthalmopathy. The 100 discovery patients were randomly split 7:3 into training and test sets. The study also compared thyroid tissue and blood T-cell repertoires from five or six Graves' hyperthyroidism patients. Following sampling, methimazole starting at 30 mg daily was given to hyperthyroidism patients, and high-dose intravenous methylprednisolone was given to ophthalmopathy patients. The paper reports TCR Vbeta CDR3 sequencing of approximately 140 peripheral blood samples: 43 ophthalmopathy, under 80 hyperthyroidism and around 17 progressor patients.

What the work shows at the level of the full study, not this receptor alone: Sample size was not statistically predetermined, and blinding of investigators to group allocation was not performed. A model built on a 13 V-J signature distinguished ophthalmopathy from stable hyperthyroidism, reaching around 87% sensitivity and 81.08% specificity in cross-validation and 80%/75% in testing. During validation, the model predicted progression to ophthalmopathy a median of approximately six months ahead of onset, with approximately 70% sensitivity and 72% to 85% specificity. Most expanded thyroid clonotypes (frequency above 0.001) were also detected in blood, suggesting blood repertoires may reflect thyroid immune responses.

The TCR beta CDR3 regions were amplified from RNA transcripts. A first-round RT-PCR of the TCR CDR3 used the HTBI primer set with the Qiagen OneStep RT-PCR kit. The libraries were constructed in a second round of multiplex PCR and then size-selected and purified. Sequencing of the libraries was done on an Illumina HiSeq2000 using paired-end 100 bp reads. For the original study's pipeline: SOAPnuke was used to process the raw data, with reads discarded if the reads contained adapters or uncalled bases, had a mean Phred below 15, or lacked an exact constant-primer or identifier match. High-quality paired reads were merged using COPE v1.2.5, and each unique nucleotide sequence was defined as a clonotype. MiTCR v1.1 was used to align the clonotypes against IMGT TRBV, TRBD and TRBJ reference segments. The analysis included only V-J combinations with a frequency above 0.0001, which together covered 99% to 99.2% of the repertoires. The TCS score was defined as F50 (clonal expansion) divided by E x V (chaos), with BLOSUM62-based TCRdist calculated between CDR3 peptides within each V-J. Welch's t-statistics and random forest reduced just over 500 V-J features to about 12, which were used in a naive Bayes classifier (R e1071). Thyroid-blood repertoire similarity was quantified with the Morisita-Horn index. TCRdb reprocessing: public reads trimmed at Q25 with fastp, clones called with MiXCR, in-frame beta chains kept. Here each entry gathers all rows of one CDR3 protein and keeps the most common genes and DNA. The V and J calls and clone size are TCRdb's, not the authors'. Here the sample has hundreds of thousands of distinct CDR3 sequences; 30% to 40% occur a single time. The ten largest make up more than 25% of the sample.

A patient counted as having stable Graves' hyperthyroidism if no progression to ophthalmopathy occurred over 18 months of follow-up. Hyperthyroidism patients were aged 18 to 65 years and newly diagnosed, with disease duration of less than 2 months. Any patient with an uncontrolled infection, another autoimmune disease, pregnancy or lactation was excluded. Diagnoses were based on clinical symptoms, serum thyroxine and TRAb, thyroid ultrasound and orbital computed tomography. PBMCs were separated from about 10 ml of fresh peripheral blood using Ficoll-Paque density gradient centrifugation. Total RNA was extracted using Trizol reagent, and RNA quality was assessed on an Agilent 2100 Bioanalyzer. At the junction V is shortened by 3 bases and J by 5 bases, with 11 bases in between. The germline V gene gives CDR1 as WSHSY and CDR2 as SAAADI. Its CDR3 holds 14 amino acids, cysteine through phenylalanine. Only the CDR3 portion is preserved as DNA: 42 bases, with reading frame beginning at the first base.

This TCR derives from a woman between 40 and 55 years old with Graves' hyperthyroidism. Here the chain combines TRBV10-2 and TRBJ1-5, with the identity of the D gene unclear. Sequenced: blood. The nucleotide sequence is given as TGCGCCAGCAGTGACCCCCTACTCGATCAGCCCCAGCATTTT. Its protein reads: CASSDPLLDQPQHF.